These 13 T cell receptor beta chains share one sample of origin, sequenced in a study of post-analysis software for immune sequencing data. Unique molecular identifiers tagged the TCR beta cDNA libraries. Each CDR3 protein gets one entry after TCRdb re-called the PCR reads with MiXCR. Found here are under 200,000 distinct CDR3 sequences, over 25% of them singletons; the top ten hold approximately 3%. Their cognate antigens are unknown. General study points: Roughly five TRBV segments, including TRBV5-6, TRBV5-1 and TRBV20-1, were more frequent in patients than controls.

The material sequenced was blood. The receptors shown here come from a girl under 18 with multiple sclerosis.

Remarks on this clonotype: A single base separates this from a much larger clone, so it may be a read error. The chain carries TRBV20-1 and TRBJ2-5; the D is unclear. This CDR3 spans 12 amino acids. Germline V gene data show CDR1 as DFQATT and CDR2 as SNEGSKA (reference sequence). The CDR3 reads CSGSPGQGTQYF. In DNA form, the CDR3 reads TGCAGTGGTTCCCCAGGCCAAGGGACCCAGTACTTC.

Concerning this clonotype: One base away lies a much larger clone, so this may be a sequencing read error. V gene TRBV6-4 combines with J gene TRBJ2-1; TRBD2 aligns across 11 bases. The CDR3 runs to 14 residues. Germline lookup yields CDR1 MRHNA and CDR2 SNTAGT. CDR3 residues: CASKLAGDYNKQFF. The CDR3 DNA reads as TGTGCCAGCAAACTAGCGGGGGACTACAATAAGCAGTTCTTC.

The sample holds one count of this clonotype. V usage is TRBV24-1 and J usage is TRBJ1-5; 7 bases map to TRBD1. Looked up from germline, CDR1 is KGHDR and CDR2 is SFDVKD. The CDR3 is 16 residues long. With 3 bases clipped from V and 2 bases from J, the junction kept 6 bases outside the gene matches. CDR3 bases: TGTGCCACCAGTGATCCCCCGACAGGGCGCAATCAGCCCCAGCATTTT. Translating it yields CATSDPPTGRNQPQHF.

This clonotype was recorded many times. This chain links TRBV20-1 with TRBJ2-3; D is tentatively TRBD1 or TRBD2 (5 bases each). The CDR3 length is 11 residues. V lost 1 base to trimming and J lost 13 bases, with 12 bases between them. CDR1 DFQATT and CDR2 SNEGSKA come from the germline V gene (reference sequence). CDR3 loop: CSARGDPTEYF. DNA of the CDR3: TGCAGTGCTAGAGGGGACCCGACTGAGTATTTT.

The table lists this clonotype with a few counts. The chain recombines TRBV4-1 with TRBJ1-1; perhaps TRBD1 as D (5 bases). This CDR3 comprises 15 residues. Trimming left V 1 base short and J 4 bases short, with 13 bases between. Germline V gene lookup returns CDR1 MGHRA and CDR2 YSYEKL. CDR3 region: CASSQVLVGGTEAFF. CDR3 bases: TGCGCCAGCAGCCAAGTCCTCGTCGGGGGCACTGAAGCTTTCTTT.

This clonotype was picked up many times. At one of its ends the junction is not consistent with the germline gene, which may arise from a read error. This chain links TRBV25-1 with TRBJ2-3; unclear D gene. In germline, CDR1 is MGHDK, CDR2 SYGVNS. This CDR3 has 12 amino acids. The CDR3, as DNA: TGCGCCAGCAGTGGAAGCACAGATACGCAGTATTTT. As protein: CASSGSTDTQYF.

In this sample, this clonotype turned up many times. The CDR3 DNA reads as TGCGCCAGCAGCAGGAAGACTAGCGGGAGGGACCCAAGCACAGATACGCAGTATTTT. This codes for CASSRKTSGRDPSTDTQYF. The chain carries TRBV4-1 and TRBJ2-3; 14 bases are a match to TRBD2. The CDR3 is 19 residues long. V lost 5 bases and J lost 0; bases outside the gene matches: 10. Germline V gene lookup returns CDR1 MGHRA and CDR2 YSYEKL.

This clonotype was detected only a few times. The chain recombines TRBV20-1 with TRBJ1-2; D is ambiguous. Germline V lookup: CDR1 DFQATT, CDR2 SNEGSKA (reference sequence). Trimming took 7 bases from V and 8 from J, leaving 17 bases between them. This CDR3 has 12 amino acids. This CDR3 reads CSGSRSSNGYTF. CDR3 nucleotide sequence: TGCAGTGGGAGTCGGTCCTCCAACGGCTACACCTTC.

The chain couples TRBV18 to TRBJ2-1, with unresolved D. The CDR3 is 14 amino acids. CDR1 and CDR2 from the germline V gene are KGHSH and LQKENI. V shed 4 bases and J shed 10 bases, with 17 bases lying between them. The CDR3 DNA reads TGTGCCAGCTCACAAGACGGTCAATACTACGAGCAGTTCTTC. It translates to CASSQDGQYYEQFF.

This clonotype has more than one count but fewer than ten. The V gene is TRBV7-2, the J gene TRBJ1-5, with 7 bases that match TRBD1. With 5 bases clipped from V and 5 bases from J, the junction kept 3 bases outside the gene matches. Germline CDR1 and CDR2: SGHTA and FQGNSA. The CDR3 consists of 13 residues. The CDR3 region is CASSAQGDQPQHF. The CDR3 coding sequence is TGTGCCAGCAGCGCCCAGGGGGATCAGCCCCAGCATTTT.

This clonotype was observed many times. V is TRBV12-3 or TRBV12-4 and J is TRBJ1-2, with D unresolved. The CDR3 covers 11 residues. The germline V and J ends were trimmed by 8 bases and 2 bases, with 6 bases remaining between them. The CDR3 here is CASGWNYGYTF. The CDR3, as DNA: TGTGCCAGCGGGTGGAACTATGGCTACACCTTC.

This clonotype occurred many times. J is TRBJ2-7 and V is TRBV28, with D possibly being TRBD2 (6 bases). The germline gives CDR1 MDHEN, CDR2 SYDVKM. CDR3 length: 14 residues. Trimming left V 0 bases short and J 7 bases short, with 13 bases between. CDR3 DNA sequence: TGTGCCAGCAGTTTATGGCAGGGTGGGAGGGAGCAGTACTTC. This sequence encodes CASSLWQGGREQYF.

This clonotype was detected ten times or more. The gene calls are TRBV12-3 or TRBV12-4 and TRBJ2-6; D is unresolved. The CDR3 sequence is 15 residues long. The germline V and J ends were trimmed by 6 bases and 2 bases, with 11 bases remaining between them. The CDR3 protein is CASSPGVAGANVLTF. CDR3 DNA: TGTGCCAGCAGCCCCGGCGTGGCTGGGGCCAACGTCCTGACTTTC.